This TCR beta chain was documented in a study of blood T cell repertoires in COVID-19. In the study overall: Sites across the United States, Italy and Spain contributed samples from acute and convalescent COVID-19.

The CDR3 sequence is 14 residues long. V gave up 6 bases and J gave up 2 bases, with 12 bases separating them. Germline assignment: CDR1 KGHSH and CDR2 LQKENI. Original data processing: Reference gene primer amplification gave estimated nucleated cell counts. Data came from immunoSEQ multiplex PCR; TCRdb stores just in-frame clones and leaves some out. V and J calls and clone size are given by that table; D and trimming were obtained from the DNA. The data show approximately 150,000 clones, more than 75% seen once. This TCR was sampled from a man aged 50-60 years who had recovered from COVID-19. The sequenced sample consisted of peripheral blood. V gene TRBV18 combines with J gene TRBJ2-3; D is possibly TRBD1 (6 bases). The DNA of the CDR3 is TGTGCCAGCTCTTTACAGGGTATCACAGATACGCAGTATTTT. This gives the protein CASSLQGITDTQYF.